This T cell receptor (beta chain) was sequenced in a study of spatial heterogeneity in lung cancer. Notes on the study in general: Counts of expanded intratumoral alpha and beta TCRs tracked tumor mutation counts.

MiXCR was run by TCRdb on the 5' RACE reads, yielding one entry per CDR3 protein. Of about 820 distinct CDR3 sequences in the sample, about 7% were seen once. This clonotype is classed as medium-sized. No antigen is known for it. For a library built for alpha chains, this beta chain is a stray read; little rests on its size. After removal of 5 bases from V and 6 bases from J, the junction contained 9 bases not matched to a gene. This CDR3 is 16 amino acids long. CDR1 and CDR2 from the germline V gene are SGHNT and YYREEE (reference sequence). As to time point: sample taken at primary tumor resection. The chain couples TRBV5-4 to TRBJ2-1; TRBD1 matches 12 bases. Here the sequenced sample was lung tumor tissue, taken at surgery. The sequence came from a female donor with early-stage non-small cell lung cancer. CDR3 loop: CASSSGTGGDFNEQFF. Written as DNA, the CDR3 is TGTGCCAGCAGTTCCGGGACAGGGGGCGACTTCAATGAGCAGTTCTTC. Variable domain in full (rest from reference TRBV5-4 and TRBJ2-1): ETGVTQSPTHLIKTRGQQVTLRCSSQSGHNTVSWYQQALGQGPQFIFQYYREEENGRGNFPPRFSGLQFPNYSSELNVNALELDDSALYLCASSSGTGGDFNEQFFGPGTRLTVL.